This is a list of T cell receptor beta chains from one sample in a study of shared clonotypes between healthy human individuals. The protocol was immunoSEQ multiplex PCR, while the TCRdb copy is restricted to in-frame clones and leaves out a portion. The table lists around 500,000 clones, about 79% of them singletons. The sequencing input was PBMCs. The source is a woman aged 40 to 49 in good health. Some clones in this sample may be carry-over from other donors' samples. CDR3s include the opening cysteine and the closing phenylalanine or tryptophan. The order of the fields is V gene, CDR3 protein.

TRBV7-3,CASSEGRGYGYTF
TRBV5-6,CASSRSGEYEQYF
TRBV20-1,CSAIRKLFF
TRBV29-1,CSADPTSARGGSNF
TRBV9,CASSTQGVDEAFF
TRBV21-1,CASSNPFDFYPSNTGELFF
TRBV9,CASSSHGEGQEWDEQYF
TRBV10-3,CATGPGAYEQYF
TRBV9,CASGPGHLNTEAFF
TRBV4-1,CASSPEVEPQSRANVLTF
TRBV4-3,CASSQEAATGNAIYF
TRBV15,CATSRDHGTEQYF
TRBV18,CASSRSRQGTNEKLFF
TRBV7-2,CASSPAGVGKTQYF
TRBV30,CAWSVGGDYGYTF
TRBV28,CASSLSLRGSTEAFF
TRBV9,CASSGPHRGRNEQFF
TRBV5-6,CAPFLRRHTQYF
TRBV5-1,CASSLVPTGGDTQYF
TRBV4-1,CASSPDLALAGEETQYF
TRBV4-1,CASSQVLGVEQFF
TRBV5-4,CASSFGLAGREQFF
TRBV7-9,CASGLTNLYEQYF
TRBV15,CATSRDPGQGNEKLFF
TRBV7-2,CASSLGISGPTGELFF
TRBV7-2,CASSTRQGYEQYF
TRBV5-1,CASSPRTGLNTEAFF
TRBV9,CASSPTPYSNQPQHF
TRBV28,CASSPRTSGRYEQYF
TRBV5-1,CASGNGASGSHSIYEQFF